This T cell receptor (beta chain) was recovered during a study of cytomegalovirus exposure and HLA in healthy donors. Study overall: Earlier, some 200 million T cells were analyzed, and fewer than 120 million unique TCR beta sequences were found among them. General study results and limits: Solely CMV serostatus was available to characterize immune exposure. On later analysis, the bulk of CMV-associated TCR beta chains appeared to be HLA-restricted.

This clone was seen more than once but under ten times. Its antigen is currently unknown. Germline V CDR1 and CDR2: MNHEY, SVGAGI. The V segment lost 2 bases and the J segment 0 bases; nucleotides outside the gene matches: 2. The CDR3 runs 15 residues. In the PCR, 60 Vbeta and 13 Jbeta primers were used. TCRdb keeps only in-frame clones here, not all; method: immunoSEQ multiplex PCR. The table has roughly 150,000 clones, roughly 70% seen once. The sample was PBMCs. The chain combines TRBV6-5 with TRBJ2-7, with 9 bases that match TRBD2. The sequence was obtained from a young man in good health and CMV-seropositive. The CDR3 is CASSYRTSASYEQYF. Written as DNA, the CDR3 is TGTGCCAGCAGTTACAGGACTAGCGCCTCCTACGAGCAGTACTTC.